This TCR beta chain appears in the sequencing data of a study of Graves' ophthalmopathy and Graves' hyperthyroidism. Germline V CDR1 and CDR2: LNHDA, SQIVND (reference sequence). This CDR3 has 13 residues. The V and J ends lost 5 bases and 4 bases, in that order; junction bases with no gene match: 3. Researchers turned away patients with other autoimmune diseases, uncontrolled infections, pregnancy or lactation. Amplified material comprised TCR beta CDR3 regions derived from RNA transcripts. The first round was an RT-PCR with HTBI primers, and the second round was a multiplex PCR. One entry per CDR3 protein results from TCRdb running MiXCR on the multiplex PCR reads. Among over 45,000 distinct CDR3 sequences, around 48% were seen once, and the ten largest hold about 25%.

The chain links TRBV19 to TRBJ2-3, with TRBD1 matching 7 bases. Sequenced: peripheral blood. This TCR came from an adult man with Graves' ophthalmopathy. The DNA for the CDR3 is TGTGCCAGTAGTGACACAGGGGCAGATACGCAGTATTTT. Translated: CASSDTGADTQYF.